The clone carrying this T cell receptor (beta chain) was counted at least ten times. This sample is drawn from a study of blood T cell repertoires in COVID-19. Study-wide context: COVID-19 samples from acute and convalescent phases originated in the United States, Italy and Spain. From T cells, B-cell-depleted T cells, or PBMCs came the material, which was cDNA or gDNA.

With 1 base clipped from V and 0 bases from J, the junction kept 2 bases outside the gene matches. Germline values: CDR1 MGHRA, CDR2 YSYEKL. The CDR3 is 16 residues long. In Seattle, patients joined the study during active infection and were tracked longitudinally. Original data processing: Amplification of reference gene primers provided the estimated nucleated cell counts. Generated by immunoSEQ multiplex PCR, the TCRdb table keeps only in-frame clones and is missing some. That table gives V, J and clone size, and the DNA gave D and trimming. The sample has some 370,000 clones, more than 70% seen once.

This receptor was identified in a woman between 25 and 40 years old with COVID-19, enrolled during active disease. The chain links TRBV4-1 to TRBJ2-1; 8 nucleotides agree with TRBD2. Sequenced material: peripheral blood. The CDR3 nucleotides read TGCGCCAGCAGCCAAGGACTAGCGAGCTCCTACAATGAGCAGTTCTTC. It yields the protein CASSQGLASSYNEQFF.